The entry below describes one T cell receptor beta chain. The sample originates from a study of blood T cell repertoires in COVID-19. As for the study in general: The cDNA or gDNA used as material had been derived from T cells, B-cell-depleted T cells, or PBMCs.

Original processing notes: Reference gene primer amplification yielded estimated nucleated cell counts. The method was immunoSEQ multiplex PCR; TCRdb's version includes in-frame clones alone and lacks a portion of them. The DNA gave D and trimming, while V, J and clone size come from that table. The data contain tens of thousands of clones, 75% to 90% of them singletons. Germline lookup yields CDR1 SGHRS and CDR2 YFSETQ. Trimming pared 4 bases from V and 5 bases from J, leaving 12 bases between. The CDR3 is 13 residues long. This TCR came from a human donor in a cohort sampled during active COVID-19. Sequencing was done on a sample of peripheral blood. The rearrangement uses TRBV5-1 and TRBJ1-2; D is possibly TRBD1 (6 bases). This chain's CDR3 is CASSETQGYGYTF. The CDR3 DNA follows: TGCGCCAGCAGCGAAACACAGGGTTATGGCTACACCTTC.